This T cell receptor beta chain was recorded in a study of CD8 T cell repertoires and HIV-1 epitope variants. Overall study: The baseline condition was 1M T cells left uncultured.

This table comes from immunoSEQ multiplex PCR, and its TCRdb copy is limited to in-frame clones, with some not included. The sample shows 4,000 to 6,000 clones, around 71% of them seen only once. Trimming took off 7 bases at V and 0 bases at J, with 14 bases between the two ends. Germline lookup yields CDR1 MDHEN and CDR2 SYDVKM. There are 15 residues in the CDR3. As concerns this clone: What it recognizes is unknown.

This rearrangement joins TRBV28 to TRBJ2-3; D uncertain. The sequence was obtained from a male donor with HIV. What was sequenced was cultured CD8+ T cells derived from PBMCs. The CDR3 nucleotides are TGTGCCAGCATTAACGAGGTCCCAAGCACAGATACGCAGTATTTT. It specifies CASINEVPSTDTQYF.